These 3 T cell receptor beta chains came from one sample sequenced in a study of regulatory T cells in long-lasting Graves disease listed by TCRdb under 2021. Reading the label with the study, this specimen's time point is: persistent/refractory GD, antithyroid drugs over 5 years with positive TRAb. For both TCR sequencing and RNA sequencing, RNA was extracted from PBMCs in TRIzol. Receptor amplification or capture employed multiplex PCR. Data came from an Illumina HiSeq 4000. To build TCR beta libraries, CDR3 regions were amplified by Arm-PCR using iRepertoire HTBI primers. TCRdb took the public reads, trimmed them with fastp at Q25, ran MiXCR for clone calling and kept in-frame beta chains. Duplicate CDR3 protein sequences are folded into a single record with the most common DNA and genes. For this sample there are roughly 300,000 distinct CDR3 sequences; around a fifth appear just once. The ten largest account for approximately 31% of the sample.

The material was peripheral blood mononuclear cells (PBMCs), obtained when the disease was refractory, from a patient treated with antithyroid drugs. The receptors originated from a female donor with Graves disease.

This clonotype was seen at least ten times. The chain has TRBV6-5 and TRBJ1-5; D remains unclear. The length of the CDR3 is 14 residues. Germline-derived CDR1 and CDR2 are MNHEY and SVGAGI. Trimming removed 2 bases from V and 2 bases from J, with 7 bases in between. Here the CDR3 reads CASSYGDGNQPQHF. As DNA, the CDR3 is TGTGCCAGCAGTTACGGGGATGGCAATCAGCCCCAGCATTTT.

V is TRBV18 and J is TRBJ2-6; D is possibly TRBD1 (6 bases). Trimming cost V 10 bases and J 0 bases, with 16 bases left between them. The CDR3 is 16 amino acids. From germline, CDR1 is KGHSH and CDR2 LQKENI. In nucleotides, the CDR3 is TGTGCCACCTCCAGGGGCGCTAGCTCTGGGGCCAACGTCCTGACTTTC. It specifies CATSRGASSGANVLTF.

This clonotype has a count of ten or more. This chain links TRBV27 with TRBJ1-5; TRBD1 matches 7 bases. This CDR3 is 15 amino acids long. J lost 1 base, V lost 4 bases, and 4 bases had no gene match. The germline CDR1 and CDR2 sequences are MNHEY and SMNVEV (reference sequence). CDR3 loop: CASSSTGRSNQPQHF. The CDR3 DNA reads as TGTGCCAGCAGTTCGACAGGGAGAAGCAATCAGCCCCAGCATTTT.